This TCR beta chain originates from a study of Ad26.COV2.S vaccination and SARS-CoV-2 variants. For the study at large: Ad26.COV2.S, an intramuscular injection, was given once or twice 56 days apart.

This CDR3 region has 12 residues. Germline assignment: CDR1 KGHSY and CDR2 FQNENV. V lost 7 bases to trimming and J lost 11 bases, with 12 bases between them. Treatment indicated: around 19 received Ad26.COV2.S at low or high dose, single or two shots; 5 received placebo; per-sample allocation not given. The samples date from day 63 after the first vaccine or placebo injection. The shot given was an Ad26 vector that makes Wuhan-strain SARS-CoV-2 spike. Only in-frame clones appear in the TCRdb table, and some are missing; sequencing was by immunoSEQ multiplex PCR. This table holds about 400,000 clones, 83% found once.

The V call is TRBV16, the J call TRBJ1-6, with D hard to call. The sequencing here drew on peripheral blood, taken in a trial of Ad26.COV2.S vaccine versus placebo. The clonotype originates from a person aged 18-60 years who received the Ad26.COV2.S COVID-19 vaccine or a placebo. The CDR3 here is CASKADETPLHF. For the CDR3, the DNA is TGTGCCAGCAAGGCGGATGAGACACCCCTCCACTTT.